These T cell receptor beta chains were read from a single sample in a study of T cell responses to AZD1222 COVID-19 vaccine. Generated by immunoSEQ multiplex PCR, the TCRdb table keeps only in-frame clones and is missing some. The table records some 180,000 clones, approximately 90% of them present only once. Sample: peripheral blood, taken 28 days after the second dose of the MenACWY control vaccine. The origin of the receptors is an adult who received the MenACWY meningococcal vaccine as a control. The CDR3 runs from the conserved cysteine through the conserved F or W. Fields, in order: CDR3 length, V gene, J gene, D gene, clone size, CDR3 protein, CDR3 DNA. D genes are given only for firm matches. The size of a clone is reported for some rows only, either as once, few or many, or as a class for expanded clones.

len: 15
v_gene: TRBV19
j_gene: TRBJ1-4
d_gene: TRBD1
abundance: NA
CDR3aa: CASSHSGTGNEKLFF
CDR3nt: TGTGCCAGTTCCCATTCCGGGACAGGGAATGAAAAACTGTTTTTT

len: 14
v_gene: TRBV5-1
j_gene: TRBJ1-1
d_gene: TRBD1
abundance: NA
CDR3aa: CASSSTGLNTEAFF
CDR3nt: TGCGCCAGCAGCTCGACAGGGCTGAACACTGAAGCTTTCTTT

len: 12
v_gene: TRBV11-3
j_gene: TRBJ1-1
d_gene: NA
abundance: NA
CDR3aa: CASSLLIEEAFF
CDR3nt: TGTGCCAGCAGCTTATTGATAGAGGAAGCTTTCTTT

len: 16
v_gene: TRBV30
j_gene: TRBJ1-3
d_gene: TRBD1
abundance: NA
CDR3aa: CAWSRPLQGARDTIYF
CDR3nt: TGTGCCTGGAGTCGACCCCTACAGGGGGCCAGGGACACCATATATTTT

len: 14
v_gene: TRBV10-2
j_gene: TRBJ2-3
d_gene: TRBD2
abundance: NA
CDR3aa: CASKLAGRGDTQYF
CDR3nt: TGCGCCAGCAAGCTAGCGGGAAGGGGAGATACGCAGTATTTT

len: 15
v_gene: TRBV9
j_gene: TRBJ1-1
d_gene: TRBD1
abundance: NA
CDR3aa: CASSHRQGAFTEAFF
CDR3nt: TGTGCCAGCAGCCACAGACAGGGGGCATTCACTGAAGCTTTCTTT

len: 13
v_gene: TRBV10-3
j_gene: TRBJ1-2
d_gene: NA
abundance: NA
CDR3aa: CAISESSIYGYTF
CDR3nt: TGTGCCATCAGTGAGTCTAGTATCTATGGCTACACCTTC

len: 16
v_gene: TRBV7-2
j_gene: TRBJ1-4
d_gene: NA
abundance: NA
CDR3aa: CASSLSTLEFNEKLFF
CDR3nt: TGTGCCAGCAGCTTGTCCACTCTCGAATTTAATGAAAAACTGTTTTTT

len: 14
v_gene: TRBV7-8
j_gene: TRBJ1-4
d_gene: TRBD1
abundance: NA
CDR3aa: CASSFGRGNEKLFF
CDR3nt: TGTGCCAGCAGCTTCGGCAGGGGGAATGAAAAACTGTTTTTT

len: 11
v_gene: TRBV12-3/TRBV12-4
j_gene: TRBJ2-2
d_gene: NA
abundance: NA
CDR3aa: CASSITGELFF
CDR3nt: TGTGCCAGCAGTATCACCGGGGAGCTGTTTTTT

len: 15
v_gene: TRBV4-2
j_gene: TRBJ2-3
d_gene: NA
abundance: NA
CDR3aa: CASSQAAGSTDTQYF
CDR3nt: TGTGCCAGCAGCCAAGCCGCGGGCAGCACAGATACGCAGTATTTT

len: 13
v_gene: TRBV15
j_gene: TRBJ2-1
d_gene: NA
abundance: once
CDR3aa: CATSKEGHNEQFF
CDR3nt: TGTGCCACCAGCAAAGAGGGTCACAATGAGCAGTTCTTC

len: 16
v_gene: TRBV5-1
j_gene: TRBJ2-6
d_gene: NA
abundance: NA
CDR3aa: CASSFYRATGANVLTF
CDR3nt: TGCGCCAGCAGCTTTTATCGGGCTACCGGGGCCAACGTCCTGACTTTC

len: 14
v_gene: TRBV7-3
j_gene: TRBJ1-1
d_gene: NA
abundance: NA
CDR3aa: CASSLGGVNTEAFF
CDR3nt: TGTGCCAGCAGCCTCGGCGGGGTGAACACTGAAGCTTTCTTT

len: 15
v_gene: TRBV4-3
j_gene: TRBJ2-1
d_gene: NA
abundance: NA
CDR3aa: CASSQDPSSYNEQFF
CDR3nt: TGCGCCAGCAGCCAAGATCCTAGCTCCTACAATGAGCAGTTCTTC

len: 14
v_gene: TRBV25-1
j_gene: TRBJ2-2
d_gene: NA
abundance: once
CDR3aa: CASSAQGWLGELFF
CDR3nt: TGTGCCAGCAGTGCGCAGGGTTGGCTAGGGGAGCTGTTTTTT

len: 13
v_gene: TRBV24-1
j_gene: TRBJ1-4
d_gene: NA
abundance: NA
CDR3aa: CATSGSTNEKLFF
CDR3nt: TGTGCCACCAGTGGCTCAACTAATGAAAAACTGTTTTTT

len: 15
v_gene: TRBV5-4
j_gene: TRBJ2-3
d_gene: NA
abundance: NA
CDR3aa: CASSLVVGGTDTQYF
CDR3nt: TGTGCCAGCAGCTTGGTAGTAGGCGGCACAGATACGCAGTATTTT

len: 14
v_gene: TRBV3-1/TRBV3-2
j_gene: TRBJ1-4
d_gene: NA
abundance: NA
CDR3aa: CASSQGGGLEKLFF
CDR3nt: TGTGCCAGCAGCCAAGGGGGGGGCCTTGAAAAACTGTTTTTT

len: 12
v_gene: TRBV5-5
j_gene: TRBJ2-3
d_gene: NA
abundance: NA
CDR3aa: CASSPITDTQYF
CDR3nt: TGTGCCAGCAGCCCAATCACAGATACGCAGTATTTT

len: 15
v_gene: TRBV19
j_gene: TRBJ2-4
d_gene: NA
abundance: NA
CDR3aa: CATSLGAMAKNIQYF
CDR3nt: TGTGCCACCTCGCTGGGGGCGATGGCCAAAAACATTCAGTACTTC

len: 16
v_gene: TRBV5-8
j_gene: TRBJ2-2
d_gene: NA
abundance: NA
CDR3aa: CASRLKGRTNTGELFF
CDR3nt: TGTGCCAGCAGACTAAAGGGCAGGACAAACACCGGGGAGCTGTTTTTT

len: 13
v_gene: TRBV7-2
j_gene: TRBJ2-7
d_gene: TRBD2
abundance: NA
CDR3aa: CASSFGGAYEQYF
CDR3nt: TGTGCCAGCAGCTTTGGGGGGGCCTACGAGCAGTACTTC

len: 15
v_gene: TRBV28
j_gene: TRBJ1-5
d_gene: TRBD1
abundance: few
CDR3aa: CASKGQIYSNQPQHF
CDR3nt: TGTGCCAGCAAGGGACAGATATATAGCAATCAGCCCCAGCATTTT

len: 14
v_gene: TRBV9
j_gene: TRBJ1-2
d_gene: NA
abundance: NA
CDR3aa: CASSVRDAVAGYTF
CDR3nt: TGTGCCAGCAGCGTAAGGGATGCGGTAGCTGGCTACACCTTC

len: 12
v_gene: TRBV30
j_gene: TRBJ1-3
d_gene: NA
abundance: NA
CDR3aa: CAWGLSGNTIYF
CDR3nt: TGTGCCTGGGGGCTCTCTGGAAACACCATATATTTT

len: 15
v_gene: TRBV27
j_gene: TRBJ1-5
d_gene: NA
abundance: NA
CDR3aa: CASSLVKYSNQPQHF
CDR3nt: TGTGCCAGCAGTTTAGTAAAGTATAGCAATCAGCCCCAGCATTTT

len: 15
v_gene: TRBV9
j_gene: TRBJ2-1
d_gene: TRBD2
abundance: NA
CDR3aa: CASSVEGLGGYEQFF
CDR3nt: TGTGCCAGCAGCGTAGAGGGACTAGGGGGGTATGAGCAGTTCTTC

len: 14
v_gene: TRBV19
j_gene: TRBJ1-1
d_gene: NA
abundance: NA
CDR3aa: CASNGGVMNTEAFF
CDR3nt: TGTGCCAGTAATGGGGGGGTCATGAACACTGAAGCTTTCTTT

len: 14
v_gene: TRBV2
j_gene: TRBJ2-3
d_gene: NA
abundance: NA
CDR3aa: CASGRGLSTDTQYF
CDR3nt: TGTGCCAGCGGCAGGGGTCTTAGCACAGATACGCAGTATTTT

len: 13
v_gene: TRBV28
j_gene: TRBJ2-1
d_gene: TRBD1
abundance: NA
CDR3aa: CASSPNRGFGQFF
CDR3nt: TGTGCCAGCAGTCCAAACAGGGGGTTTGGGCAGTTCTTC

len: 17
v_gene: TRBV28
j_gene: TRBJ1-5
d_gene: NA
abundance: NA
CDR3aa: CASSPLDPSYSNQPQHF
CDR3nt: TGTGCCAGCAGCCCTTTGGATCCCTCTTATAGCAATCAGCCCCAGCATTTT

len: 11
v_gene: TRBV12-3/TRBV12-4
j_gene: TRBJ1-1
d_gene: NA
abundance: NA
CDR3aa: CASSFVFGAFF
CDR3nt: TGTGCCAGCAGTTTTGTCTTTGGGGCTTTCTTT

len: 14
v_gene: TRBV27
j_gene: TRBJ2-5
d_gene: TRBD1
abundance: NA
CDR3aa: CASSSQTGGETQYF
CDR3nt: TGTGCCAGCAGTTCCCAAACAGGGGGAGAGACCCAGTACTTC

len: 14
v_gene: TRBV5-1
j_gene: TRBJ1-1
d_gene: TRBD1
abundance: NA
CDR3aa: CASSLGQGATEAFF
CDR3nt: TGCGCCAGCAGCTTAGGACAGGGGGCGACTGAAGCTTTCTTT

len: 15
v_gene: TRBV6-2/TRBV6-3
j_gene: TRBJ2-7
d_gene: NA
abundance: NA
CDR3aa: CASSLQGLSSYEQYF
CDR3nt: TGTGCCAGCAGCCTTCAGGGATTAAGCTCCTACGAGCAGTACTTC

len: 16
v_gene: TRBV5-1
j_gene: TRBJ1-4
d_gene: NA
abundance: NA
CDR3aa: CASSSTLSPRGEKLFF
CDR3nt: TGCGCCAGCAGCTCGACCTTATCACCCAGGGGTGAAAAACTGTTTTTT

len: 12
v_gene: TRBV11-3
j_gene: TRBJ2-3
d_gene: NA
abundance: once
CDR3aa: CASSLVADTQYF
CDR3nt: TGTGCCAGCAGCTTAGTCGCAGATACGCAGTATTTT

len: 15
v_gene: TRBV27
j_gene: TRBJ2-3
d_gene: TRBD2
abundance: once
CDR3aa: CASSLGGAGGDTQYF
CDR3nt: TGTGCCAGCAGTTTAGGAGGCGCGGGAGGAGATACGCAGTATTTT

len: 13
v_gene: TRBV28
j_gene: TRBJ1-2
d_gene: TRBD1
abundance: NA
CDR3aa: CASQGQGSYGYTF
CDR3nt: TGTGCCAGCCAGGGACAGGGGTCCTATGGCTACACCTTC

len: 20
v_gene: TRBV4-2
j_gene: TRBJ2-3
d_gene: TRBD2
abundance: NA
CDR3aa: CASSPTPRPSGKRGTDTQYF
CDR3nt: TGTGCCAGCAGCCCCACCCCTCGGCCGAGCGGGAAGAGGGGCACAGATACGCAGTATTTT

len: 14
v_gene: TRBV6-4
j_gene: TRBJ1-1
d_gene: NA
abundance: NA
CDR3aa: CASSEGRGNTEAFF
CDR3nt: TGTGCCAGCAGTGAGGGCAGGGGAAACACTGAAGCTTTCTTT

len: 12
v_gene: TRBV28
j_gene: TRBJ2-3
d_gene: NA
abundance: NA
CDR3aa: CASSLAGDTQYF
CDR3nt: TGTGCCAGCAGTTTGGCTGGTGATACGCAGTATTTT

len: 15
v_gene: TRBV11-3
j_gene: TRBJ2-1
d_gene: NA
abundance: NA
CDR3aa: CASSLYGSSDNEQFF
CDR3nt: TGTGCCAGCAGCCTCTACGGGAGTAGCGACAATGAGCAGTTCTTC

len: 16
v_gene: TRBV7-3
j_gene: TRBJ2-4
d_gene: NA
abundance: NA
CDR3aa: CASSLNGGRAKNIQYF
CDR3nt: TGTGCCAGCAGCTTAAATGGGGGGCGCGCCAAAAACATTCAGTACTTC

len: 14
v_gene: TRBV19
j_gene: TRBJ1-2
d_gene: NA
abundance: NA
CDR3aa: CASSSPTGNYGYTF
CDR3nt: TGTGCCAGTAGTTCCCCGACAGGTAACTATGGCTACACCTTC

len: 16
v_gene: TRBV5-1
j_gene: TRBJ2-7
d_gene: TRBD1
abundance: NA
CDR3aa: CASSLGGQGASYEQYF
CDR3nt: TGCGCCAGCAGCTTGGGGGGACAGGGGGCCTCCTACGAGCAGTACTTC

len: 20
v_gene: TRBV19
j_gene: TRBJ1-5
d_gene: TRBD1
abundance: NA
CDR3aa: CASKGQEYRTGQYSNQPQHF
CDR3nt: TGTGCCAGTAAGGGACAGGAATACCGGACTGGGCAATATAGCAATCAGCCCCAGCATTTT

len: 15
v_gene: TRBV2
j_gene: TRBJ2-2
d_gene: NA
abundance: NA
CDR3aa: CASQNTHMNTGELFF
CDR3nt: TGTGCCAGTCAGAACACTCACATGAACACCGGGGAGCTGTTTTTT

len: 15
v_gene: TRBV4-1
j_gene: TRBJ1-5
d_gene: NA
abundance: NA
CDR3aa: CASSQETTLNQPQHF
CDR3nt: TGCGCCAGCAGCCAAGAGACCACCCTCAATCAGCCCCAGCATTTT

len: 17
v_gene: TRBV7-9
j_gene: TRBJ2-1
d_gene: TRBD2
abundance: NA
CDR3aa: CASSSRTSGSSYNEQFF
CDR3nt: TGTGCCAGCAGCTCCCGGACTAGCGGGAGCTCCTACAATGAGCAGTTCTTC

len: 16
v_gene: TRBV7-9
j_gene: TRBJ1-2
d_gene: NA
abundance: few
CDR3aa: CASSLADRTANYGYTF
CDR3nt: TGTGCCAGCAGCTTAGCAGATAGGACCGCTAACTATGGCTACACCTTC

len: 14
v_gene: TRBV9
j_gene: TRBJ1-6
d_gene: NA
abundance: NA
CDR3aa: CASSVAPINSPLHF
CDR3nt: TGTGCCAGCAGCGTAGCCCCTATTAATTCACCCCTCCACTTT

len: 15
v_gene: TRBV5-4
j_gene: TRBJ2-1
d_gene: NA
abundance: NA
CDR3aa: CASSEGGVRSGEQFF
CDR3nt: TGTGCCAGCAGCGAGGGGGGAGTAAGGTCCGGGGAGCAGTTCTTC

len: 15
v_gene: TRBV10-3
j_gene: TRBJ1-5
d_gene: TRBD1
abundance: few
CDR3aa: CATRDRERIDQPQHF
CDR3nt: TGTGCCACCAGGGACAGGGAACGGATTGATCAGCCCCAGCATTTT

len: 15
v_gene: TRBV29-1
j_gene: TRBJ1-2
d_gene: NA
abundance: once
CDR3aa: CSVEDPTGPLYGYTF
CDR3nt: TGCAGCGTTGAAGACCCAACAGGACCCCTCTATGGCTACACCTTC